The 12 T cell receptor beta chains below all came from one sample that was sequenced in a study of breast tumors, draining lymph nodes, adjacent tissues. MiXCR was run by TCRdb on the multiplex PCR reads, yielding one entry per CDR3 protein. The sample records 17,000 or so distinct CDR3 sequences, roughly 64% being singletons. Sequencing input: tumor-adjacent breast tissue. Receptors originate from a female donor with breast cancer. Some clones in this sample may be carry-over from other donors' samples.

This chain joins TRBV25-1 and TRBJ2-1; D perhaps matches TRBD1 (6 bases). Germline values: CDR1 MGHDK, CDR2 SYGVNS. Trimming took 8 bases from V and 5 from J, leaving 16 bases between them. The CDR3 has 14 amino acids. Here the CDR3 DNA reads TGTGCCAGCGGCTCAGGGGTGGCGAACAATGAGCAGTTCTTC. Protein sequence: CASGSGVANNEQFF.

The rearrangement links TRBV20-1 to TRBJ1-6, with 8 bases aligning to TRBD1. The V segment lost 4 bases and the J segment 8 bases; nucleotides outside the gene matches: 16. This CDR3 is 17 amino acids long. The V gene's germline CDR1 is DFQATT and CDR2 SNEGSKA (reference sequence). The CDR3 spells CSANRAGGGLGHSPLHF. In DNA, the CDR3 is TGCAGTGCTAACAGGGCAGGGGGCGGTTTGGGGCATTCACCCCTCCACTTT.

By proportion, this clonotype is medium-sized. CDR3 amino acids: CASSITDTQYF. The CDR3 coding sequence is TGTGCCAGTAGTATAACAGATACGCAGTATTTT. The chain joins TRBV19 to TRBJ2-3; D unresolved. Trimming cost V 2 bases and J 3 bases, with 0 bases left between them. Germline loops: CDR1 LNHDA, CDR2 SQIVND (reference sequence). The CDR3 extends over 11 amino acids.

V gene TRBV4-1 combines with J gene TRBJ1-2; TRBD1 matches 9 bases. The CDR3 sequence is 15 residues long. The V gene end was trimmed by 0 bases and the J gene end by 6 bases; junction bases not matched to a gene: 5. CDR1 and CDR2 from the germline V gene are MGHRA and YSYEKL. CDR3 sequence reads: CASSQEPTGGNGYTF. CDR3 in DNA: TGCGCCAGCAGCCAAGAGCCAACAGGGGGCAATGGCTACACCTTC.

The chain links TRBV9 to TRBJ1-2; 8 bases are shared with TRBD1. Trimming cost V 6 bases and J 4 bases; bases outside gene matches: 8. The CDR3 is 14 residues long. Germline CDR1 is SGDLS and CDR2 is YYNGEE. Here the CDR3 DNA reads TGTGCCAGCAACCCCCAGGGGGCGAGCTATGGCTACACCTTC. As protein: CASNPQGASYGYTF.

This clonotype was observed a single time. This chain uses TRBV20-1 with TRBJ2-2; tentatively, D is TRBD2 (6 bases). Trimming left V 7 bases short and J 3 bases short, with 18 bases between. The CDR3 is 15 residues long. Germline values: CDR1 DFQATT, CDR2 SNEGSKA (reference sequence). The CDR3 region is CSDDYRERDTGELFF. CDR3 nucleotide sequence: TGCAGTGACGACTACCGGGAGAGGGACACCGGGGAGCTGTTTTTT.

This CDR3 is CASREGQGKTYEQYF. In nucleotides, the CDR3 is TGTGCCAGCAGGGAGGGACAGGGAAAGACCTACGAGCAGTACTTC. The chain joins TRBV6-5 to TRBJ2-7, with 9 bases lining up with TRBD1. The germline V gene has CDR1 MNHEY and CDR2 SVGAGI. The CDR3 contains 15 residues. Trimming took 6 bases from V and 2 from J; bases not matched to a gene: 8.

The chain recombines TRBV4-2 with TRBJ2-7, with 13 bases that match TRBD2. Germline V gives CDR1 LGHNA, CDR2 YNFKEQ. The CDR3 totals 15 residues. J gave up 5 bases and V 0 bases, and 1 base lay outside the gene matches. The CDR3 DNA follows: TGTGCCAGCAGCCAAGAAGGGACTAGCGGGGACGAGCAGTACTTC. Translating gives CASSQEGTSGDEQYF.

CDR3 coding DNA: TGTGCCACCAGTGAGCCCAGGGGGACCGGGGAGCTGTTTTTT. This sequence encodes CATSEPRGTGELFF. The chain has TRBV24-1 and TRBJ2-2; 7 bases are shared with TRBD1. With V trimmed by 4 bases and J by 5 bases, 3 bases remained unmatched. The length of the CDR3 is 14 residues. CDR1 KGHDR and CDR2 SFDVKD come from the germline V gene.

The chain has TRBV7-9 and TRBJ1-2; D is ambiguous. The CDR3 is 13 residues long. V was clipped by 6 bases and J by 0 bases, with 8 bases between them. In germline, CDR1 is SEHNR, CDR2 FQNEAQ (reference sequence). Written as DNA, the CDR3 is TGTGCCAGCAGTAGAGCAGCTAACTATGGCTACACCTTC. The encoded protein is CASSRAANYGYTF.

This clonotype appeared many times. The rearrangement joins TRBV2 to TRBJ1-1, with 7 nucleotides matching TRBD1. J was trimmed by 3 bases and V by 2 bases; bases with no gene match: 0. This CDR3 spans 13 amino acids. Germline CDR1 is SNHLY and CDR2 is FYNNEI. The CDR3 sequence is CASSEQGDTEAFF. The CDR3 DNA is TGTGCCAGCAGTGAACAGGGGGACACTGAAGCTTTCTTT.

This clonotype has a single count. The V call is TRBV5-4, the J call TRBJ2-3, with TRBD2 identical over 9 bases. The length of the CDR3 is 15 residues. Per germline, CDR1 SGHNT and CDR2 YYREEE (reference sequence). Losses at the gene ends were 0 bases for V and 2 bases for J; bases not matched to a gene: 1. In DNA, the CDR3 is TGTGCCAGCAGCTTGGGACTAGCGGCCACAGATACGCAGTATTTT. It translates to CASSLGLAATDTQYF.